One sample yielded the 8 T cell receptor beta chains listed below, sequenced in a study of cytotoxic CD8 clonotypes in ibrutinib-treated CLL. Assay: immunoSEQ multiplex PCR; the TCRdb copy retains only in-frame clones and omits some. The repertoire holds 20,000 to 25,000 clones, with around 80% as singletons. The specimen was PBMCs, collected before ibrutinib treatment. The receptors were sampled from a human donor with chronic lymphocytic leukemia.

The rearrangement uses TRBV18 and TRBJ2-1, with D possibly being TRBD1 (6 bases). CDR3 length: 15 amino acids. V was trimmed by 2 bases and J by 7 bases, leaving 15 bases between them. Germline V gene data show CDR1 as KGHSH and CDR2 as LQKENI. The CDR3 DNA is TGTGCCAGCTCACCATTCATGGACAGTATTAATGAGCAGTTCTTC. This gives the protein CASSPFMDSINEQFF.

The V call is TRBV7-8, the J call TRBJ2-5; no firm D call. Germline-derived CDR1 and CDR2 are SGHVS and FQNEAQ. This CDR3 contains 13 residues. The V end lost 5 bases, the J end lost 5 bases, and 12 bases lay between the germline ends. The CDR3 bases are TGTGCCAGCAGCATTGGGCTTGCCGAGACCCAGTACTTC. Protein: CASSIGLAETQYF.

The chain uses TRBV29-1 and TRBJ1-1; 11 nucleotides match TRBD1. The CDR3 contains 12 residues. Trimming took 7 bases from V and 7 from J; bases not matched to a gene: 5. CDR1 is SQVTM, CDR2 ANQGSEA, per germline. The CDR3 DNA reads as TGCAGCGGATCGGGACAGGGGGATGAAGCTTTCTTT. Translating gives CSGSGQGDEAFF.

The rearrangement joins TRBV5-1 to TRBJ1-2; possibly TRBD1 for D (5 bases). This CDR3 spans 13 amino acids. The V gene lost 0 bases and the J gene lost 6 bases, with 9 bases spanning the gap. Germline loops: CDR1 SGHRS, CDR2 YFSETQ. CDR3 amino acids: CASSLVGTDGYTF. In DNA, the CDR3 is TGCGCCAGCAGCTTGGTTGGGACTGATGGCTACACCTTC.

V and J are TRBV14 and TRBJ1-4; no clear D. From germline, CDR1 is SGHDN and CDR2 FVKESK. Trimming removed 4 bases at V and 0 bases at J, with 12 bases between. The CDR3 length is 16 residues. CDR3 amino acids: CASSLAGGTTNEKLFF. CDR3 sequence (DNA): TGTGCCAGCAGCCTAGCCGGCGGGACAACTAATGAAAAACTGTTTTTT.

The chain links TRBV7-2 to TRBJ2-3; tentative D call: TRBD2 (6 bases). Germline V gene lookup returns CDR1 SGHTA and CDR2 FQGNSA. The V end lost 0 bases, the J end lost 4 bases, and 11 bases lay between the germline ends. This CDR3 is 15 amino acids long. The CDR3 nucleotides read TGTGCCAGCAGCTTAGCGGGAGGCAATGCAGATACGCAGTATTTT. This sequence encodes CASSLAGGNADTQYF.

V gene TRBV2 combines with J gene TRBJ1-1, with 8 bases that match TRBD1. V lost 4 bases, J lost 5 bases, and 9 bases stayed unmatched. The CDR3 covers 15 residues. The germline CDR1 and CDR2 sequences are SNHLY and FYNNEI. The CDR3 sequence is CASSGTWDRWTEAFF. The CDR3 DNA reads TGTGCCAGCAGTGGCACCTGGGACAGGTGGACTGAAGCTTTCTTT.

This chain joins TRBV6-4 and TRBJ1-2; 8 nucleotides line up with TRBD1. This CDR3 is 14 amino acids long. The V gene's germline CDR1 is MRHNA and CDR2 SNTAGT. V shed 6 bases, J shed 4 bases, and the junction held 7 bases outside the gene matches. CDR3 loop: CASRPDRGPYGYTF. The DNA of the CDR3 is TGTGCCAGCAGACCCGACAGGGGCCCCTATGGCTACACCTTC.